Listed below are T cell receptor beta chains from one sample, sequenced in a study of blood T cell repertoires in COVID-19. Libraries were prepared by immunoSEQ multiplex PCR; TCRdb keeps only in-frame clonotypes and omits some of them. The table has about 380,000 clones, roughly 90% seen once. Sequencing was done on a sample of peripheral blood. The receptors shown here come from a man aged 35 to 55 with acute or convalescent COVID-19. Each CDR3 is given with its conserved first and last residue. D genes are given only for firm matches. Size values are once, few and many counts, or a class for expanded clones, and some rows have none.

CDR3 length: 14; J gene: TRBJ2-2; V gene: TRBV7-3; clone size: NA; D gene: NA; CDR3 DNA: TGTGCCAGCAGCGCGGACTATTCGGGTGGGGAGCTGTTTTTT; CDR3 protein: CASSADYSGGELFF
CDR3 length: 16; J gene: TRBJ2-1; V gene: TRBV7-9; clone size: few; D gene: TRBD1; CDR3 DNA: TGTGCCAGCAGCTTAGCCATCGGACAGGAGGACAATGAGCAGTTCTTC; CDR3 protein: CASSLAIGQEDNEQFF
CDR3 length: 14; J gene: TRBJ2-1; V gene: TRBV27; clone size: NA; D gene: NA; CDR3 DNA: TGTGCCAGCAGTAGCGGGTTAACCTACAATGAGCAGTTCTTC; CDR3 protein: CASSSGLTYNEQFF
CDR3 length: 16; J gene: TRBJ2-7; V gene: TRBV11-2; clone size: NA; D gene: NA; CDR3 DNA: TGTGCCAGCAGCTTAGATCTCGCAACTACCTCCTACGAGCAGTACTTC; CDR3 protein: CASSLDLATTSYEQYF
CDR3 length: 15; J gene: TRBJ2-3; V gene: TRBV27; clone size: NA; D gene: NA; CDR3 DNA: TGTGCCAGCAGTTTAAGGGACTGGCGCCCCGAGGAGCAGTATTTT; CDR3 protein: CASSLRDWRPEEQYF
CDR3 length: 16; J gene: TRBJ2-1; V gene: TRBV5-8; clone size: once; D gene: TRBD1; CDR3 DNA: TGTGCCAGCAGCCAAGGCGACAGGGGCAACTACAATGAGCAGTTCTTC; CDR3 protein: CASSQGDRGNYNEQFF
CDR3 length: 14; J gene: TRBJ1-1; V gene: TRBV11-2; clone size: NA; D gene: TRBD1; CDR3 DNA: TGTGCCAGCAGCTTAGAACAGGGGAGAACTGAAGCTTTCTTT; CDR3 protein: CASSLEQGRTEAFF
CDR3 length: 14; J gene: TRBJ1-2; V gene: TRBV6-1; clone size: NA; D gene: NA; CDR3 DNA: TGTGCCAGCAGTGAAGCCGGGGGAGGGTATGGCTACACCTTC; CDR3 protein: CASSEAGGGYGYTF
CDR3 length: 14; J gene: TRBJ1-4; V gene: TRBV2; clone size: once; D gene: NA; CDR3 DNA: TGTGCCAGCAGTGAAGCGAACCAGAATGAAAAACTGTTTTTT; CDR3 protein: CASSEANQNEKLFF
CDR3 length: 13; J gene: TRBJ1-2; V gene: TRBV7-9; clone size: once; D gene: NA; CDR3 DNA: TGTGCCAGCAGCTTAGACGGTAACTATGGCTACACCTTC; CDR3 protein: CASSLDGNYGYTF
CDR3 length: 16; J gene: TRBJ2-1; V gene: TRBV5-6; clone size: NA; D gene: NA; CDR3 DNA: TGTGCCAGCAGCCTCTACCGAGGGAGGTATGGTAATGAGCAGTTCTTC; CDR3 protein: CASSLYRGRYGNEQFF
CDR3 length: 13; J gene: TRBJ2-2; V gene: TRBV9; clone size: NA; D gene: NA; CDR3 DNA: TGTGCCAGCAGCGTTAGCGGTACCGGGGAGCTGTTTTTT; CDR3 protein: CASSVSGTGELFF
CDR3 length: 15; J gene: TRBJ1-5; V gene: TRBV27; clone size: NA; D gene: TRBD1; CDR3 DNA: TGTGCCAGCTCTGGGACAGGAGGAGGCAATCAGCCCCAGCATTTT; CDR3 protein: CASSGTGGGNQPQHF
CDR3 length: 16; J gene: TRBJ1-1; V gene: TRBV5-6; clone size: NA; D gene: TRBD1; CDR3 DNA: TGTGCCAGCAGTATGCCGACAGGGGGAAAGGCTACTGAAGCTTTCTTT; CDR3 protein: CASSMPTGGKATEAFF
CDR3 length: 15; J gene: TRBJ1-2; V gene: TRBV6-5; clone size: NA; D gene: NA; CDR3 DNA: TGTGCCAGCAGTTACGCCCAGGGGTTTAACTATGGCTACACCTTC; CDR3 protein: CASSYAQGFNYGYTF
CDR3 length: 17; J gene: TRBJ1-2; V gene: TRBV7-9; clone size: NA; D gene: NA; CDR3 DNA: TGTGCCAGCAGCTTAAGGGGGGGAGATTGGGCAGGCTATGGCTACACCTTC; CDR3 protein: CASSLRGGDWAGYGYTF
CDR3 length: 15; J gene: TRBJ2-3; V gene: TRBV6-1; clone size: few; D gene: TRBD2; CDR3 DNA: TGTGCCAGCAGTGAATTAGCGGGGGGGCCAGATACGCAGTATTTT; CDR3 protein: CASSELAGGPDTQYF
CDR3 length: 14; J gene: TRBJ2-7; V gene: TRBV19; clone size: few; D gene: TRBD2; CDR3 DNA: TGTGCCAGTAGTATCGGGAGGGGCTCCTACGAGCAGTACTTC; CDR3 protein: CASSIGRGSYEQYF
CDR3 length: 12; J gene: TRBJ1-6; V gene: TRBV4-1; clone size: NA; D gene: NA; CDR3 DNA: TGCGCCAGCAGAACCTCGGGAGGACCCCTCCACTTT; CDR3 protein: CASRTSGGPLHF
CDR3 length: 14; J gene: TRBJ2-5; V gene: TRBV5-1; clone size: NA; D gene: NA; CDR3 DNA: TGCGCCAGCAGCTTGGACGGGAGAGGGGAGACCCAGTACTTC; CDR3 protein: CASSLDGRGETQYF
CDR3 length: 17; J gene: TRBJ1-5; V gene: TRBV19; clone size: NA; D gene: NA; CDR3 DNA: TGTGCCAGTAGTATTGTATTGGGGGCGGTTAGCAATCAGCCCCAGCATTTT; CDR3 protein: CASSIVLGAVSNQPQHF
CDR3 length: 13; J gene: TRBJ1-3; V gene: TRBV12-3/TRBV12-4; clone size: once; D gene: TRBD1; CDR3 DNA: TGTGCCAGCCGACAGGGGGCTGGAAACACCATATATTTT; CDR3 protein: CASRQGAGNTIYF
CDR3 length: 15; J gene: TRBJ2-5; V gene: TRBV27; clone size: NA; D gene: NA; CDR3 DNA: TGTGCCAGCAGTCGATCGAACAGGGTTCAAGAGACCCAGTACTTC; CDR3 protein: CASSRSNRVQETQYF
CDR3 length: 18; J gene: TRBJ1-5; V gene: TRBV7-4; clone size: NA; D gene: NA; CDR3 DNA: TGTGCCAGCAGCCCTAAGCGGAGGGGTCCAAATAGCAATCAGCCCCAGCATTTT; CDR3 protein: CASSPKRRGPNSNQPQHF
CDR3 length: 13; J gene: TRBJ1-6; V gene: TRBV6-5; clone size: NA; D gene: NA; CDR3 DNA: TGTGCCAGCAGCCGCTCTAGGGAAGGGGAACTCCACTTT; CDR3 protein: CASSRSREGELHF
CDR3 length: 15; J gene: TRBJ2-3; V gene: TRBV9; clone size: once; D gene: NA; CDR3 DNA: TGTGCCAGCAGCCCTAGGGGGACCTTAGCAGATACGCAGTATTTT; CDR3 protein: CASSPRGTLADTQYF
CDR3 length: 12; J gene: TRBJ2-7; V gene: TRBV24-1; clone size: NA; D gene: NA; CDR3 DNA: TGTGCCACCAGCAAGACAGGCTACGAGCAGTACTTC; CDR3 protein: CATSKTGYEQYF
CDR3 length: 12; J gene: TRBJ2-2; V gene: TRBV7-8; clone size: NA; D gene: TRBD1; CDR3 DNA: TGTGCCAGCGACAGGGGGACCGGGGAGCTGTTTTTT; CDR3 protein: CASDRGTGELFF